A single T cell receptor beta chain is shown here with its context. Its specific antigen is unknown. Qualities for individual bases were not recorded, and no much larger clone is one base off. These data belong to a study of early T cells in non-severe SARS-CoV-2 infection (dated by TCRdb to the early 2020s). About the full investigation: Bulk RNA from unsorted whole blood was used for TCR sequencing, so alpha and beta chains could not be paired.

General conclusions and limits of the study: VDJdb matching was skewed toward anti-spike CD8 responses, so virus-specific expansions were likely underestimated and private and CD4 specificities were missed.

Set within a cohort of healthcare workers in London, UK, this nested case-control study involved weekly PCR testing of nasopharyngeal swabs along with blood sampling. Between 23 and 31 March 2020, the week of the UK lockdown, healthcare workers were enrolled and then followed up weekly for as long as 16 weeks. The library was prepared using 5' RACE. The sequencer was a NextSeq 500. The TCR library protocol attached unique molecular identifiers to individual cDNA molecules to correct for sequencing error and PCR bias. TCR alpha and beta chains were both sequenced, and the abundances of alpha and beta sequences in each sample were closely correlated with each other. Processing in the source paper ran as follows. Decombinator V4 was used to annotate the V gene, J gene and CDR3 of the TCR sequences. TCRs were defined as expanded if a significant change between any two time points was detected under a Poisson model with p below 0.0001. TCR abundances were normalised to the total number of TCRs sequenced per sample and were expressed as counts per million. VDJdb, accessed 1 November 2021, was searched for CMV, EBV and SARS-CoV-2 annotated TCRs, excluding TCRs annotated for multiple antigens. The public sequencing data were trimmed at Q25 with fastp and processed into clonotypes with MiXCR by TCRdb, which kept only in-frame beta chains. Every distinct CDR3 protein forms one entry, paired with its most common genes and DNA. TCRdb assigned the V and J calls; the authors' analysis was not used. Recorded for this sample are around 57,000 distinct CDR3 sequences; around a tenth of them occurred a single time. 10% to 13% of the sample belongs to the ten largest clones.

The TCR was taken from an adult who was a healthcare worker with PCR-confirmed SARS-CoV-2 infection or an uninfected control (not recorded which). Sequencing used whole blood.

The CDR3 reads CASSPQLDSNTGELFF. Read as DNA, the sequence is TGTGCCAGCAGTCCCCAGTTGGATTCGAACACCGGGGAGCTGTTTTTT. The chain couples TRBV28 to TRBJ2-2; no D gene is confidently identified. The CDR3, cysteine through phenylalanine, is 16 amino acids long. Only CDR3 DNA remains: 48 bases, in frame from the first base. Between the V and J ends, shortened by 5 bases and 0 bases respectively, the junction contains 13 bases. According to the germline V gene, CDR1 reads MDHEN and CDR2 reads SYDVKM.